This TCR beta chain came from a study of CD8 T cells in Susac syndrome. Treatment-naive patients with stable or active relapsing-remitting disease served as multiple sclerosis controls. Negative isolation yielded CD8+ and CD4+ T cells; FACS enriched TEMRA cells. An amount of RNA that ranged from roughly 0.45 to 1 ug was reverse transcribed with random hexamers. Multiplex immunoSEQ PCR targeted 54 Vbeta and 13 Jbeta TCR beta segments. In TCRdb, the immunoSEQ multiplex PCR reads were re-called with MiXCR into one record per CDR3 protein. The sample records about 50,000 distinct CDR3 sequences, 93% being singletons. Germline CDR1 reads SGHVS; CDR2 reads FQNEAQ. The CDR3 loop spans 14 amino acids. V lost 2 bases, J lost 5 bases, and 10 bases lay in between.

The origin of this receptor is a human donor with multiple sclerosis. The specimen was CD8+ T cells from PBMCs. This chain joins TRBV7-8 and TRBJ2-1; possibly TRBD1 for D (6 bases). CDR3 sequence (DNA): TGTGCCAGCAGCTTAACAGGGACCCACAATGAGCAGTTCTTC. This codes for CASSLTGTHNEQFF.